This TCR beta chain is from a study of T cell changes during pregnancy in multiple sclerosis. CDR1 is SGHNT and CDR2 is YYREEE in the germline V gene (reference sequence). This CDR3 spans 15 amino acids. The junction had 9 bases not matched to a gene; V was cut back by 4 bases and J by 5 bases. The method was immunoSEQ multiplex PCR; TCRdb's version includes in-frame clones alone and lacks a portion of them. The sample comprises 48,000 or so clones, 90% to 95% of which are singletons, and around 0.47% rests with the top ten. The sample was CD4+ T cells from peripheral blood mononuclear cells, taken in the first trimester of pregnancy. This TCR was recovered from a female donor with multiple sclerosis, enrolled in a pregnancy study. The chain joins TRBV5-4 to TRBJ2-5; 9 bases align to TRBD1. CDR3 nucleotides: TGTGCCAGCAGCCCAACAGGGGGCGCGGGGGAGACCCAGTACTTC. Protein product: CASSPTGGAGETQYF.